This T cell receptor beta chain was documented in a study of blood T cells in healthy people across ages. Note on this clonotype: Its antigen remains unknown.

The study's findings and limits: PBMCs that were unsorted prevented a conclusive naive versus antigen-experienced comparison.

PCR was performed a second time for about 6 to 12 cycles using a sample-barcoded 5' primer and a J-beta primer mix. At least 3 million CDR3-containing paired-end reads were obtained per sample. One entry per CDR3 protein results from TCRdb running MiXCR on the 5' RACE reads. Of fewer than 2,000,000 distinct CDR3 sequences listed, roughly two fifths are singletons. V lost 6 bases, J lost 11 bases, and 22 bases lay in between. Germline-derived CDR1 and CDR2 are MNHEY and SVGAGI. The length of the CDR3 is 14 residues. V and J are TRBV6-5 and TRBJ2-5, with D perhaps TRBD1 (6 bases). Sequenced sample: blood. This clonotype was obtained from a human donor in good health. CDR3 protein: CASRRPSDSNEQYF. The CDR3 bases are TGTGCCAGCAGACGACCTTCGGACAGCAATGAGCAGTACTTC.